Listed here are 13 T cell receptor beta chains from one sample, sequenced in a study of CXCR3-negative and CXCR3-positive naive CD8 T cells. The authors prepared UMI-labeled TRB cDNA libraries by 5' RACE. No DNA is given; TCRdb re-called the 5' RACE reads and lists each CDR3 protein once. Its clone listing holds 75,000 to 100,000 distinct CDR3 sequences. Sequences were obtained from naive CXCR3- CD8+ T cells from blood. Subset meaning: CD45RO-CCR7+CD27+CD95- naive CD8+ T cells lacking CXCR3 (TNR3-). The receptors were sampled from a human donor in good health. Some clones in this sample may be carry-over from other donors' samples.

The V call is TRBV20-1, the J call TRBJ2-7; TCRdb designates TRBD2, a call that cannot be tested without DNA. The CDR3 is 16 residues long. Germline assignment: CDR1 DFQATT and CDR2 SNEGSKA (reference sequence). The chain's CDR3 is CSASLLAASLTYEQYF.

The chain uses TRBV7-8 and TRBJ2-7. This CDR3 comprises 14 residues. The germline gives CDR1 SGHVS, CDR2 FQNEAQ. The CDR3 is CASSLRLNPYEQYF.

The rearrangement links TRBV29-1 to TRBJ2-2; the D call from TCRdb, TRBD1, cannot be confirmed without DNA. From germline, CDR1 is SQVTM and CDR2 ANQGSEA. CDR3 size: 13 residues. This CDR3 reads CSVTGGAAGELFF.

The chain couples TRBV28 to TRBJ2-1; TCRdb names TRBD2, which stays unverified in the absence of DNA. In germline, CDR1 is MDHEN, CDR2 SYDVKM. The CDR3 contains 19 residues. CDR3 amino acids: CASSYTRGGRAITTAEQFF.

The V gene is TRBV28, the J gene TRBJ2-7; TCRdb proposes TRBD2, but this gene call is untestable without DNA. The germline CDR1 and CDR2 sequences are MDHEN and SYDVKM. This CDR3 is built from 13 residues. The CDR3 region is CASRLGEVEEQYF.

The V call is TRBV5-1, the J call TRBJ2-7; TCRdb's D call of TRBD2 is untestable without DNA. The CDR3 length is 15 residues. The V gene's germline CDR1 is SGHRS and CDR2 YFSETQ. The CDR3 protein is CASSFLRDIPGEQYF. Full variable domain (outside the CDR3, taken from reference TRBV5-1 and TRBJ2-7): KAGVTQTPRYLIKTRGQQVTLSCSPISGHRSVSWYQQTPGQGLQFLFEYFSETQRNKGNFPGRFSGRQFSNSRSEMNVSTLELGDSALYLCASSFLRDIPGEQYFGPGTRLTVT.

The V and J genes are TRBV28 and TRBJ1-5; the TRBD1 assignment by TCRdb is unverifiable without DNA. This CDR3 has 16 amino acids. The germline CDR1 and CDR2 sequences are MDHEN and SYDVKM. The CDR3 protein is CASRRPNDPGNQPQHF. The full variable domain, its missing parts supplied by reference TRBV28 and TRBJ1-5, is DVKVTQSSRYLVKRTGEKVFLECVQDMDHENMFWYRQDPGLGLRLIYFSYDVKMKEKGDIPEGYSVSREKKERFSLILESASTNQTSMYLCASRRPNDPGNQPQHFGDGTRLSIL.

The chain employs TRBV2 and TRBJ2-7; TCRdb calls TRBD1, which cannot be checked without DNA. Germline loops: CDR1 SNHLY, CDR2 FYNNEI. The CDR3 has 16 amino acids. The CDR3 is CASSEWGGLNSYEQYF.

The chain links TRBV28 to TRBJ2-7; TCRdb indicates TRBD2, and absent DNA this call remains unverified. This CDR3 spans 16 amino acids. Germline CDR1 and CDR2: MDHEN and SYDVKM. The CDR3 region is CASSPGTSLSSYEQYF.

The chain employs TRBV7-9 and TRBJ2-7; lacking DNA, the TRBD2 call made by TCRdb goes unchecked. Germline V lookup: CDR1 SEHNR, CDR2 FQNEAQ (reference sequence). This CDR3 comprises 15 residues. CDR3 amino acids: CASSLVSSGNYEQYF.

The rearrangement links TRBV28 to TRBJ2-7. CDR3 length equals 12 residues. CDR1 is MDHEN and CDR2 is SYDVKM in the germline V gene. CDR3 sequence reads: CASSLLWIEQYF.

The chain employs TRBV29-1 and TRBJ1-4; lacking DNA, the TRBD1 call made by TCRdb goes unchecked. Per the germline V gene, CDR1 is SQVTM and CDR2 is ANQGSEA. CDR3 length equals 14 residues. The CDR3 reads CSVEKQGTNEKLFF.

The J gene is TRBJ2-3, the V gene TRBV20-1; TCRdb proposes TRBD1, but this gene call is untestable without DNA. Germline CDR1 is DFQATT and CDR2 is SNEGSKA (reference sequence). This CDR3 comprises 15 residues. The CDR3 is CSAWDRQRGTDTQYF.